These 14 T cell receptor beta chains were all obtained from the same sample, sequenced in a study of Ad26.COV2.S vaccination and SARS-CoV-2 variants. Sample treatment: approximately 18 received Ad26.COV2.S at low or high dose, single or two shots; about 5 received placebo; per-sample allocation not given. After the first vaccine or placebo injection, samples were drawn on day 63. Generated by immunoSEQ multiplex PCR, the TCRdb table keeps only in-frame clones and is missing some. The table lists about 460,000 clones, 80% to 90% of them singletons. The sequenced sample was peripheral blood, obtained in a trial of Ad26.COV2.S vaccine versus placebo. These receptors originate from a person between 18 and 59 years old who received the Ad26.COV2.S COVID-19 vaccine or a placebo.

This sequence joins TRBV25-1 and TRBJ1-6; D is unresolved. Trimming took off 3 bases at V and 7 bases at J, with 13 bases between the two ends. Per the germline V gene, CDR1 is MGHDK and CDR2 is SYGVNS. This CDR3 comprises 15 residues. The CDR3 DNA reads TGTGCCAGCAGTGATGCGAGAAGGAGAAATTCACCCCTCCACTTT. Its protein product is CASSDARRRNSPLHF.

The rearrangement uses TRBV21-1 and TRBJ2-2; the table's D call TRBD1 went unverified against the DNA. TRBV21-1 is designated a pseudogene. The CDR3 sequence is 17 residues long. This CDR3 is CASSNHFGQGDGGELFF. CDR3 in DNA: TGTGCCAGCAGCAATCACTTCGGACAGGGGGATGGCGGGGAGCTGTTTTTT.

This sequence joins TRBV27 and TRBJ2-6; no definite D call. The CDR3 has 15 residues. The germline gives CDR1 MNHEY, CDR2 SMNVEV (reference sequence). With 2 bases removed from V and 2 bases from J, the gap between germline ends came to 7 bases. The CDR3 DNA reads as TGTGCCAGCAGTTTAAATTTCGCTGGGGCCAACGTCCTGACTTTC. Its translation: CASSLNFAGANVLTF.

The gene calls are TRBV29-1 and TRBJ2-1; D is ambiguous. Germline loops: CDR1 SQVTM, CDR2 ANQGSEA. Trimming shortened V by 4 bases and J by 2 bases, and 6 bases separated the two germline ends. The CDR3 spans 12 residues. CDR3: CSVGLAYNEQFF. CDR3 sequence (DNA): TGCAGCGTTGGACTGGCCTACAATGAGCAGTTCTTC.

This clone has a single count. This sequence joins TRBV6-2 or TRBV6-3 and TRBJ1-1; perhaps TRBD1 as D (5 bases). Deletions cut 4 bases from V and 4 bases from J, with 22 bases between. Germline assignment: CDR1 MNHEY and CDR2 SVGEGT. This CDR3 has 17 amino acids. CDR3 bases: TGTGCCAGCAGTTCCCTCGGGGCAGTGGGTGGTAGCACTGAAGCTTTCTTT. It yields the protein CASSSLGAVGGSTEAFF.

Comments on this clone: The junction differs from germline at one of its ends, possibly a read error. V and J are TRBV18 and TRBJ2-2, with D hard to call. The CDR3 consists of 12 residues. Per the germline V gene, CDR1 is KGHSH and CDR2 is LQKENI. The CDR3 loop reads CASSPQIGELFF. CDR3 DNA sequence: TGTGCCAGTTCACCCCAAATCGGGGAGCTGTTTTTT.

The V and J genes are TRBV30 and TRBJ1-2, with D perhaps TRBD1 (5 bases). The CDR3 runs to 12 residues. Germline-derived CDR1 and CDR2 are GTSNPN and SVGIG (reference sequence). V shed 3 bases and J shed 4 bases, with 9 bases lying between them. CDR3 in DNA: TGTGCCTGGAGCCGACAGATCTATGGCTACACCTTC. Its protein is CAWSRQIYGYTF.

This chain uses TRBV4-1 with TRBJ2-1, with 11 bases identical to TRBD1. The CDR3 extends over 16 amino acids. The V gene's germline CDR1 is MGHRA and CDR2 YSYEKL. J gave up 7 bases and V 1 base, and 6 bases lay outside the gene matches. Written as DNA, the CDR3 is TGCGCCAGCAGCCAAGCCGGGACAGGGGGACTGAATGAGCAGTTCTTC. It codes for CASSQAGTGGLNEQFF.

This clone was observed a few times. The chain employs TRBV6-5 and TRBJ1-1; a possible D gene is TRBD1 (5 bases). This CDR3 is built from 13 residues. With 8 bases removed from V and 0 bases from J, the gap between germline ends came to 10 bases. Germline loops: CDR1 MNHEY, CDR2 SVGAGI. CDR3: CASRKTVNTEAFF. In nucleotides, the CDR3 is TGTGCCAGCCGAAAGACAGTGAACACTGAAGCTTTCTTT.

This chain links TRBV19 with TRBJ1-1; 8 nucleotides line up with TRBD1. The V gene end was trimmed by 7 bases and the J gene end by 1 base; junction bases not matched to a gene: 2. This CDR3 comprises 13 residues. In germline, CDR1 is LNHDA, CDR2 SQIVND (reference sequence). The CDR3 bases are TGTGCCAGTATGGACAGGGCGAACACTGAAGCTTTCTTT. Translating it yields CASMDRANTEAFF.

CDR3 bases: TGTGCCAGCAGTCACGGGCGGGGGAGTAATGAAAAACTGTTTTTT. Translation gives CASSHGRGSNEKLFF. The chain has TRBV6-5 and TRBJ1-4, with D maybe TRBD1 (5 bases). V was pared by 5 bases and J by 4 bases, with 14 bases between. CDR3 length: 15 residues. Germline CDR1 is MNHEY and CDR2 is SVGAGI.

CDR3 protein: CASSKTGATNYGYTF. CDR3 bases: TGTGCCAGCAGTAAGACAGGGGCCACTAACTATGGCTACACCTTC. The V call is TRBV14, the J call TRBJ1-2; 8 nucleotides align to TRBD1. Losses at the gene ends were 6 bases for V and 0 bases for J; bases not matched to a gene: 6. CDR3 length equals 15 residues. Germline V lookup: CDR1 SGHDN, CDR2 FVKESK.

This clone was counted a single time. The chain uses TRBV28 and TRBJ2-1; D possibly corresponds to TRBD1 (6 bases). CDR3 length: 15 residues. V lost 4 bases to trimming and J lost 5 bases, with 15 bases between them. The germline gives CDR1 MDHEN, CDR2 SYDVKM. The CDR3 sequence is CASSSAGAVNNEQFF. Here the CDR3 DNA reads TGTGCCAGCAGTTCCGCAGGGGCGGTCAACAATGAGCAGTTCTTC.

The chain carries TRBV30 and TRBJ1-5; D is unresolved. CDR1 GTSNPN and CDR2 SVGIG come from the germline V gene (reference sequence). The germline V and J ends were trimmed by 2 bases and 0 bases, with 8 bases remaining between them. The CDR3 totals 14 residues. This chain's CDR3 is CAWSKGNSNQPQHF. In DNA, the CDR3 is TGTGCCTGGAGTAAAGGGAATAGCAATCAGCCCCAGCATTTT.